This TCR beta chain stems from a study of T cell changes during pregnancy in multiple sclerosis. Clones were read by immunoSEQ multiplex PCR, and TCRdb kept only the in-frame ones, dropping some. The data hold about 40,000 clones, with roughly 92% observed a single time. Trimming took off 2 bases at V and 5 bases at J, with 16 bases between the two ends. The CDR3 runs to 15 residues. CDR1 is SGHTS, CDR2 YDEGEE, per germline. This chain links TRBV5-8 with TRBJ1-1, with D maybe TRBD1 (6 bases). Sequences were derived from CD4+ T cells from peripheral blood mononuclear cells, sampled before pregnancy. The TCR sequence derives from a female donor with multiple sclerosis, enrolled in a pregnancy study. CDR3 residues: CASSFLRGVGTEAFF. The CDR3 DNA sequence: TGTGCCAGCAGCTTCCTCAGGGGCGTAGGGACTGAAGCTTTCTTT.